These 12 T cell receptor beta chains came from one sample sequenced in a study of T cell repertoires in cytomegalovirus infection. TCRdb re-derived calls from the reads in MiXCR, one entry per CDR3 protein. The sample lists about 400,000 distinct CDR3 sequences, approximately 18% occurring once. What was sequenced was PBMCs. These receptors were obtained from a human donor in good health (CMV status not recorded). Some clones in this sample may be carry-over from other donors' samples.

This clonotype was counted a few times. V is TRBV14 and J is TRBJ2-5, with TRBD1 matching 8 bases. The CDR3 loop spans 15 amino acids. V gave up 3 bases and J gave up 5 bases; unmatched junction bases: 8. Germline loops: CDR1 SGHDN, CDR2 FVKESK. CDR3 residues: CASSHWTGPRETQYF. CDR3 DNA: TGTGCCAGCAGCCATTGGACAGGGCCGAGGGAGACCCAGTACTTC. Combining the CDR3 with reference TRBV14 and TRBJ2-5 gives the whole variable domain EAGVTQFPSHSVIEKGQTVTLRCDPISGHDNLYWYRRVMGKEIKFLLHFVKESKQDESGMPNNRFLAERTGGTYSTLKVQPAELEDSGVYFCASSHWTGPRETQYFGPGTRLLVL.

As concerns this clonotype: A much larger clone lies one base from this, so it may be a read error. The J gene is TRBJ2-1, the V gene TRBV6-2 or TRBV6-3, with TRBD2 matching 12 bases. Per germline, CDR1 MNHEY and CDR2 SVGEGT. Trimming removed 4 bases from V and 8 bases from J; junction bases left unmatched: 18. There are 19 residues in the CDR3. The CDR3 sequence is CASSSRASGRAKHIYEQFF. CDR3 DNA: TGTGCCAGCAGTTCCAGGGCTAGCGGGAGGGCCAAGCATATCTATGAGCAGTTCTTC.

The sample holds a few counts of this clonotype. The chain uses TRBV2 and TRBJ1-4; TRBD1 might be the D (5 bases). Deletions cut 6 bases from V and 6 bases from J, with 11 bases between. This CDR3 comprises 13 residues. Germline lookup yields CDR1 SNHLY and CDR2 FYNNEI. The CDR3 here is CASRRGEDEKLFF. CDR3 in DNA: TGTGCCAGCAGAAGGGGCGAGGATGAAAAACTGTTTTTT.

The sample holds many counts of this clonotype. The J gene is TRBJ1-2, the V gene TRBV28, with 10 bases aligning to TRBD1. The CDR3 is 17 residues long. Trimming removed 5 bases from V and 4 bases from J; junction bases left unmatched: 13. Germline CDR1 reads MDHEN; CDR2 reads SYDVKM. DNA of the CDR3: TGTGCCAGCAGTGTGGGGGGTGGACAGGGGGAAACCTATGGCTACACCTTC. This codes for CASSVGGGQGETYGYTF.

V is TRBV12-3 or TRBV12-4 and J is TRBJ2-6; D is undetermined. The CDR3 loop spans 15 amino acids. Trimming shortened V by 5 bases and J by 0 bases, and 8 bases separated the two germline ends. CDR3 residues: CASSIVGSGANVLTF. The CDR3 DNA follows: TGTGCCAGCAGTATTGTGGGCTCTGGGGCCAACGTCCTGACTTTC.

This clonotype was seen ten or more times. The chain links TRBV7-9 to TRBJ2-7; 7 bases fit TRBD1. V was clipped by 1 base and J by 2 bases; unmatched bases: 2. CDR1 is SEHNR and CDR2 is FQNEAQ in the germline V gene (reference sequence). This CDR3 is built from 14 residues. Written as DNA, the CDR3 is TGTGCCAGCAGCTTAGGACAGGGAGCCTACGAGCAGTACTTC. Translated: CASSLGQGAYEQYF.

The DNA for the CDR3 is TGTGCCAGCAGCTTACTACCATACGTCCGGGGGGGCTACGTGGAGACCCAGTACTTC. Its translation is CASSLLPYVRGGYVETQYF. The V gene is TRBV7-6, the J gene TRBJ2-5, with 8 positions matching TRBD2. Germline V gives CDR1 SGHVS, CDR2 FNYEAQ. The V segment lost 2 bases and the J segment 5 bases; nucleotides outside the gene matches: 19. This CDR3 spans 19 amino acids.

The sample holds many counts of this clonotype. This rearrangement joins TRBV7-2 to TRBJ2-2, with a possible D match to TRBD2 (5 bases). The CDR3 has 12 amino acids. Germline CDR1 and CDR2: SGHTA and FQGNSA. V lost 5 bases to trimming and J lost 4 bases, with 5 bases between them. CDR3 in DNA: TGTGCCAGCAGCGAGGGCACCGGGGAGCTGTTTTTT. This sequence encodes CASSEGTGELFF.

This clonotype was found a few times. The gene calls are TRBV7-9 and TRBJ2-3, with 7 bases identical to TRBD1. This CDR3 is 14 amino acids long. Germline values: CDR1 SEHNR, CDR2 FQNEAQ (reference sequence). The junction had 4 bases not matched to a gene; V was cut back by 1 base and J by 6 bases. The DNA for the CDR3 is TGTGCCAGCAGCTTAGGACAGGGCCTTGATACGCAGTATTTT. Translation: CASSLGQGLDTQYF.

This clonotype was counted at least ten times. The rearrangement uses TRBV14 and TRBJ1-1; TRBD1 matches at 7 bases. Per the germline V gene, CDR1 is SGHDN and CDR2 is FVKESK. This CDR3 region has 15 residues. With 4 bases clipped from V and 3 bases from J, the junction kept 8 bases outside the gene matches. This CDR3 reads CASSPRQGADTEAFF. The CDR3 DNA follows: TGTGCCAGCAGCCCAAGACAGGGAGCCGACACTGAAGCTTTCTTT.

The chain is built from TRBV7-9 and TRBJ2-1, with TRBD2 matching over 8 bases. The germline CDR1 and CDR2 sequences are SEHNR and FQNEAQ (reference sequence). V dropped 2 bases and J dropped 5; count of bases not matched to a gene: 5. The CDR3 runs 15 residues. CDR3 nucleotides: TGTGCCAGCAGCTTATTGGGCGGGAGGCACAATGAGCAGTTCTTC. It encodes CASSLLGGRHNEQFF.

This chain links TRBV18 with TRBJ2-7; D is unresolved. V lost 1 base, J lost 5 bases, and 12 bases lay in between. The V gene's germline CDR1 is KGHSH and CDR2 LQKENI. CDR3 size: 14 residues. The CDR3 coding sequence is TGTGCCAGCTCACCACTGGCTCGGCCAAACGAGCAGTACTTC. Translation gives CASSPLARPNEQYF.